This entry concerns a single T cell receptor beta chain. What it binds is unknown. One end of the junction fails to match germline, which may point to a read error. There are 13 residues in the CDR3. CDR1 and CDR2 (germline): LGHDT, YNNKEL (reference sequence). The data originate from a study of T-cell memory formation after mild COVID-19. Across the whole study: There were largely donor-specific TCR clusters.

The study's findings and limits: The authors did not confirm SARS-CoV-2 specificity of second-wave clones peaking day 37.

Each CDR3 protein is one row after TCRdb ran MiXCR on the 5' RACE reads. The repertoire holds about 150,000 distinct CDR3 sequences, about 14% seen once, with over 12% in the top ten. The chain carries TRBV3-1 and TRBJ2-1, with 7 bases that match TRBD2. This TCR was recovered from an adult woman who had mild COVID-19 (a few samples of this study predate the infection). Cell type and time point are not known. Sequencing was performed on PBMCs or a T cell subset sorted from them (not recorded which). CDR3 sequence (DNA): TGTGCCAGCAGCCAGGGAGGGCCAGCGGTGAATCTCTTC. It encodes CASSQGGPAVNLF.